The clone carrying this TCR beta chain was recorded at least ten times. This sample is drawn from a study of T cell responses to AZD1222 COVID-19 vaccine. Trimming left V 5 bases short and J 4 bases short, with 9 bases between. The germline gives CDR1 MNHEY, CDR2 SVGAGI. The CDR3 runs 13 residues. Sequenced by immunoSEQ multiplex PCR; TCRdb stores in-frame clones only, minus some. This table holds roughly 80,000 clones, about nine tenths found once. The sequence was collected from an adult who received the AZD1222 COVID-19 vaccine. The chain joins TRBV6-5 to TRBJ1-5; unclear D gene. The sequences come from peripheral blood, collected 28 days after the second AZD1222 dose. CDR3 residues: CASSTDGNQPQHF. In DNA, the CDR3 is TGTGCCAGCAGTACCGACGGTAATCAGCCCCAGCATTTT.